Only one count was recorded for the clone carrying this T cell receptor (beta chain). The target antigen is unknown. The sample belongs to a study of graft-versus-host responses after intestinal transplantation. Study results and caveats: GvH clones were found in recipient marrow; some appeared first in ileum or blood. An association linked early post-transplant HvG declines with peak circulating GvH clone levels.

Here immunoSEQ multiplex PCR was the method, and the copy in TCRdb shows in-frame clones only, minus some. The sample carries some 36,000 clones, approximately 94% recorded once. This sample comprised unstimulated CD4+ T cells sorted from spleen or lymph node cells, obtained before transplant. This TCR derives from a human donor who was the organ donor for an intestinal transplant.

The CDR3 protein is CASSYRTGTGIDEQFF. CDR3 in DNA: TGTGCCAGCAGTTACCGAACCGGGACAGGGATCGATGAGCAGTTCTTC. The chain employs TRBV6-5 and TRBJ2-1, with 9 bases identical to TRBD1. This CDR3 comprises 16 residues. Germline V gives CDR1 MNHEY, CDR2 SVGAGI. V gave up 2 bases and J gave up 8 bases; unmatched junction bases: 10.